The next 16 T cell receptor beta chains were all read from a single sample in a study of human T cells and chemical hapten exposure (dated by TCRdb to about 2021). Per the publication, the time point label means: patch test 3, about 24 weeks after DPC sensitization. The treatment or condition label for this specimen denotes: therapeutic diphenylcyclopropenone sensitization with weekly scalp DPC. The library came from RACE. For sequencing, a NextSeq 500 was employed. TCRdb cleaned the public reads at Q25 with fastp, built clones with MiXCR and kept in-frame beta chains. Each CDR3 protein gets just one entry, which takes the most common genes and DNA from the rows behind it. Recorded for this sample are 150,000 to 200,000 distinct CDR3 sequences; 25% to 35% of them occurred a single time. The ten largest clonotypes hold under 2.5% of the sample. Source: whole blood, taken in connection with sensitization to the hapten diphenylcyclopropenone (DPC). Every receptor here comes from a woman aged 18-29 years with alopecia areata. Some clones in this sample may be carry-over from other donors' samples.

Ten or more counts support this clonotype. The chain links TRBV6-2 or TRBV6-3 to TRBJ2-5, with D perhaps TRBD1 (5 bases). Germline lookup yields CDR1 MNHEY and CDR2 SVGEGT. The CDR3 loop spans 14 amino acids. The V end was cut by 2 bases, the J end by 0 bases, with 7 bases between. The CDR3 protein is CASSYGAYQETQYF. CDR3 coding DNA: TGTGCCAGCAGTTACGGGGCGTACCAAGAGACCCAGTACTTC.

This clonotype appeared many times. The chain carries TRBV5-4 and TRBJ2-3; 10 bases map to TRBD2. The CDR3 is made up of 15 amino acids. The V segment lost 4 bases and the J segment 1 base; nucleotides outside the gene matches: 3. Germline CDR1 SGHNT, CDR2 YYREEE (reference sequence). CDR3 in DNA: TGTGCCAGCAGCACTAGCGGGGCGGGCACAGATACGCAGTATTTT. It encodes CASSTSGAGTDTQYF.

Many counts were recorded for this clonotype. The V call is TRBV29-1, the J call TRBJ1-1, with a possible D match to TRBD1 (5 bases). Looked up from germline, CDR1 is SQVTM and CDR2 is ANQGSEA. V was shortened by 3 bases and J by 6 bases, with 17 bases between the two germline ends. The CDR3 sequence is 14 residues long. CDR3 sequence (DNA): TGCAGCGTTGACCCCCAGGGACTGAGCTCTGAAGCTTTCTTT. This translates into CSVDPQGLSSEAFF.

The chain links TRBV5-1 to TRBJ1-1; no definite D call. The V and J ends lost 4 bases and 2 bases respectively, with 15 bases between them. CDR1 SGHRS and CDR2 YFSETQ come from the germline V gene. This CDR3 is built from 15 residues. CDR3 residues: CASSPEAGYNTEAFF. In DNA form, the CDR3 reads TGCGCCAGCAGCCCGGAGGCAGGCTATAACACTGAAGCTTTCTTT.

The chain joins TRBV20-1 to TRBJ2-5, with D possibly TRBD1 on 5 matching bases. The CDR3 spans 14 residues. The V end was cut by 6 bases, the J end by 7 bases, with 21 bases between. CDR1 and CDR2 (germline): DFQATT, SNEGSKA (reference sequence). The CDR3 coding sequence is TGCAGTGCCCAAGGGGCTCCAGGGATCGTGACCCAGTACTTC. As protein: CSAQGAPGIVTQYF.

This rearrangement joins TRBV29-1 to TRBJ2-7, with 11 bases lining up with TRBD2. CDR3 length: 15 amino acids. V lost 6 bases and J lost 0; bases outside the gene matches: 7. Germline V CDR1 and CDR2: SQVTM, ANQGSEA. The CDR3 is CSVSTSGGISYEQYF. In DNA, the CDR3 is TGCAGCGTCTCAACTAGCGGGGGCATCTCCTACGAGCAGTACTTC.

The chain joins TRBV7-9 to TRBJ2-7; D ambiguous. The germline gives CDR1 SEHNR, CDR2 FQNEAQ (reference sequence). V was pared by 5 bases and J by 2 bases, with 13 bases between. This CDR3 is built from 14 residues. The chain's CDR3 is CASSESGQTYEQYF. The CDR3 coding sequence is TGTGCCAGCAGCGAGTCGGGCCAGACCTACGAGCAGTACTTC.

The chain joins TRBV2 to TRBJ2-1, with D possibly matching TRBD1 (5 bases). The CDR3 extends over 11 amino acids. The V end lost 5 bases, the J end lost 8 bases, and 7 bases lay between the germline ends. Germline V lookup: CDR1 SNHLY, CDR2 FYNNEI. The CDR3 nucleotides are TGTGCCAGCAGTAACAGGCATGAGCAGTTCTTC. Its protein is CASSNRHEQFF.

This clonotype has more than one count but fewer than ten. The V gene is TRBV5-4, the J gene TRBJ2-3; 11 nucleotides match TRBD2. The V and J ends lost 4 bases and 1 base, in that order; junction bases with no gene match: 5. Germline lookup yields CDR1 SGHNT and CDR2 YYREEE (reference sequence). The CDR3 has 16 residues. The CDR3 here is CASSQKLAGGTDTQYF. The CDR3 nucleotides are TGTGCCAGCAGCCAAAAACTAGCGGGAGGCACAGATACGCAGTATTTT.

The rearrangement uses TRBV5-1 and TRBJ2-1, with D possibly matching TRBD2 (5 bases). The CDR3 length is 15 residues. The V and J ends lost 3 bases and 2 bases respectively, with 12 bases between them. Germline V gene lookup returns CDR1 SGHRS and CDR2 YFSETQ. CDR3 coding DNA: TGCGCCAGCAGCTCCACTAGTCATCCCTACAATGAGCAGTTCTTC. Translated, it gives CASSSTSHPYNEQFF.

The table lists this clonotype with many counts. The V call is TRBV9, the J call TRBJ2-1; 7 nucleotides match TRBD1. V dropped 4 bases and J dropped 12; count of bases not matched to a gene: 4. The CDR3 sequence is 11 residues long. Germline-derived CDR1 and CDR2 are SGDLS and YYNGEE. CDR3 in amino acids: CASSTTGVQFF. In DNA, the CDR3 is TGTGCCAGCAGCACTACAGGGGTGCAGTTCTTC.

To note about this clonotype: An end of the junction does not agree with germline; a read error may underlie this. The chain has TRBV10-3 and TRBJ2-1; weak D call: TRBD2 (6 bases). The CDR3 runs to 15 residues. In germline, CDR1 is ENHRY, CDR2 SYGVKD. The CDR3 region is CAIRKNRDSDNEQFF. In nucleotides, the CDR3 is TGTGCCATCAGGAAGAACCGGGACTCCGACAATGAGCAGTTCTTC.

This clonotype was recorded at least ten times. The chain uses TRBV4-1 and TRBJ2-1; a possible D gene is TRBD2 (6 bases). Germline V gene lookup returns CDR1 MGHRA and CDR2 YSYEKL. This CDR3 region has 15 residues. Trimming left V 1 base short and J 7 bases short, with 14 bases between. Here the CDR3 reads CASSQVSGAGNEQFF. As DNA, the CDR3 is TGCGCCAGCAGCCAAGTGTCGGGAGCGGGTAATGAGCAGTTCTTC.

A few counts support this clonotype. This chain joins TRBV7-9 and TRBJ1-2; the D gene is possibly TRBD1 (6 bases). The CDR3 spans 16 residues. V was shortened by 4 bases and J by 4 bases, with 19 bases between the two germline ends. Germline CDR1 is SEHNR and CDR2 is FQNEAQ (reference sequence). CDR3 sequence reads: CASSSQPSGGGYGYTF. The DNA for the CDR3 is TGTGCCAGCAGCTCACAACCCTCCGGGGGCGGCTATGGCTACACCTTC.

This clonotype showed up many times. CDR3 region: CASSLDRAQPQHF. DNA of the CDR3: TGTGCCAGCAGCTTAGATAGGGCTCAGCCCCAGCATTTT. V is TRBV7-2 and J is TRBJ1-5; D ambiguous. Germline-derived CDR1 and CDR2 are SGHTA and FQGNSA. The CDR3 has 13 residues. V was cut by 1 base and J by 6 bases, with 7 bases left in between.

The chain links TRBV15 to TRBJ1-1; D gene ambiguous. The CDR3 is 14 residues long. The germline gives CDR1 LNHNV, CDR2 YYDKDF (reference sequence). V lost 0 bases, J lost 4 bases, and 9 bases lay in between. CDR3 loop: CATSRDLRVTEAFF. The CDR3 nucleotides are TGTGCCACCAGCAGAGATTTGCGGGTCACTGAAGCTTTCTTT.